This T cell receptor (beta chain) was observed in a study of cytomegalovirus exposure and HLA in healthy donors. With 60 Vbeta and 13 Jbeta primers, the PCR was carried out. Sequencing used immunoSEQ multiplex PCR; TCRdb keeps in-frame clones, though not all of them. The table lists roughly 110,000 clones, 70% to 80% of them singletons. This clone showed up just a few times. This CDR3 comprises 17 residues. The germline gives CDR1 SGHRS, CDR2 YFSETQ. V shed 4 bases and J 4 bases; nucleotides not matched to a gene: 15. Sequenced input: PBMCs. The clonotype comes from a middle-aged woman in good health and CMV-seropositive. This chain links TRBV5-1 with TRBJ1-2; the match to TRBD1 covers 8 bases. CDR3 coding DNA: TGCGCCAGCAGCCCCAACACCTCCCCGACAGGGGTCTATGGCTACACCTTC. Its translation: CASSPNTSPTGVYGYTF.